This T cell receptor (beta chain) was sequenced during a study of shared clonotypes between healthy human individuals. Study results and limitations: Naive subsets tended to show greater estimated richness than memory subsets.

Sequenced by immunoSEQ multiplex PCR; TCRdb stores in-frame clones only, minus some. The data show 2 million to 2.5 million clones, 93% seen once. CDR3 size: 14 residues. The V end lost 5 bases, the J end lost 5 bases, and 14 bases lay between the germline ends. The germline V gene encodes CDR1 SGHTA and CDR2 FQGTGA. Concerning this clone: Its antigen remains unidentified.

This sequence was found in a man between 18 and 29 years old in good health. Some clones in this sample may be carry-over from other donors' samples. V gene TRBV7-3 combines with J gene TRBJ2-3; D is possibly TRBD2 (6 bases). Sequenced sample: naive CD4+ T cells from PBMCs. Specified subset: CD45RA+ positively selected. The CDR3 loop is CASSRRARVDTQYF. CDR3 DNA sequence: TGTGCCAGCAGCCGGAGGGCCCGTGTAGATACGCAGTATTTT.